This TCR beta chain was retrieved from a study of blood T cell repertoires in COVID-19. Study overall: The cDNA or gDNA used as material had been derived from T cells, B-cell-depleted T cells, or PBMCs.

The CDR3 loop spans 14 amino acids. CDR1 is MNHEY, CDR2 SMNVEV, per germline (reference sequence). V was clipped by 6 bases and J by 6 bases; unmatched bases: 5. Method: immunoSEQ multiplex PCR; TCRdb's copy keeps in-frame clones and lacks some. The table has 200,000 to 300,000 clones, around 89% seen once; the top ten hold 2% to 3%. Across roughly 25 US areas, participants ranged in age from 18 to 89 years. The sequencing input was PBMCs or T cells enriched from blood (not recorded which). The TCR originated in a woman between 35 and 50 years old with acute COVID-19. This rearrangement joins TRBV27 to TRBJ1-6; 7 nucleotides agree with TRBD1. CDR3: CASSQQGRNSPLHF. CDR3 nucleotides: TGTGCCAGCAGCCAACAGGGGCGTAATTCACCCCTCCACTTT.